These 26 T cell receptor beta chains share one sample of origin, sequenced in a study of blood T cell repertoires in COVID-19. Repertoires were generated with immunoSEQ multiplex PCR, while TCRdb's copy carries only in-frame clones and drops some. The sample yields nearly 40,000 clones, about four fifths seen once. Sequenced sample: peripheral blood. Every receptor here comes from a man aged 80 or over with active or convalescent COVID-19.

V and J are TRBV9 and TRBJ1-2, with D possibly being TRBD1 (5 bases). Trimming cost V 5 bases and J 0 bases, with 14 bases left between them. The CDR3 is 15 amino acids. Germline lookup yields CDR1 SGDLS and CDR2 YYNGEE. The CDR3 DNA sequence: TGTGCCAGCAGTGGGGCAGTCAAAGCTAACTATGGCTACACCTTC. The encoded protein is CASSGAVKANYGYTF. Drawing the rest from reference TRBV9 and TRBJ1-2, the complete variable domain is DSGVTQTPKHLITATGQRVTLRCSPRSGDLSVYWYQQSLDQGLQFLIQYYNGEERAKGNILERFSAQQFPDLHSELNLSSLELGDSALYFCASSGAVKANYGYTFGSGTRLTVV.

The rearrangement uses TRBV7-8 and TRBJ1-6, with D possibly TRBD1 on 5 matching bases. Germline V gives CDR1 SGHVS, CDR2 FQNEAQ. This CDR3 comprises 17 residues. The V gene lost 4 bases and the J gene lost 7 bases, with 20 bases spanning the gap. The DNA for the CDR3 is TGTGCCAGCAGCTCCGCCTGGGGGGATACGAACAATTCACCCCTCCACTTT. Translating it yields CASSSAWGDTNNSPLHF.

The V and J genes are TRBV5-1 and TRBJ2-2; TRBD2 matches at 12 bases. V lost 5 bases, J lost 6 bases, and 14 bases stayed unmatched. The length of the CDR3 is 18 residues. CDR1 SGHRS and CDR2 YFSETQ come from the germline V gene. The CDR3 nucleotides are TGCGCCAGCAGTCCTAGACTAGCGGGGGCCCCGGGTTCCGGGGAGCTGTTTTTT. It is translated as CASSPRLAGAPGSGELFF. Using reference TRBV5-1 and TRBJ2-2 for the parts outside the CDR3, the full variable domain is KAGVTQTPRYLIKTRGQQVTLSCSPISGHRSVSWYQQTPGQGLQFLFEYFSETQRNKGNFPGRFSGRQFSNSRSEMNVSTLELGDSALYLCASSPRLAGAPGSGELFFGEGSRLTVL.

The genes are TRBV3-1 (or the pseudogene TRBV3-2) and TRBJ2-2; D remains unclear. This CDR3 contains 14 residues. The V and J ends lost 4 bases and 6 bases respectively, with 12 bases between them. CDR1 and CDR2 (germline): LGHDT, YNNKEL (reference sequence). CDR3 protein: CASSLVNSPGELFF. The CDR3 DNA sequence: TGTGCCAGCAGCCTAGTAAACAGCCCCGGGGAGCTGTTTTTT.

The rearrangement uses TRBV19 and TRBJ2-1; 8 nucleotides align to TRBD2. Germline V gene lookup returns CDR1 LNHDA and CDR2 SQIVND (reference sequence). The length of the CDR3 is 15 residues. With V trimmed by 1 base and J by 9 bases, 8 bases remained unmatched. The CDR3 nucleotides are TGTGCCAGTAGTATAGTCAACGGGGGGGCGGGTGAGCAGTTCTTC. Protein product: CASSIVNGGAGEQFF.

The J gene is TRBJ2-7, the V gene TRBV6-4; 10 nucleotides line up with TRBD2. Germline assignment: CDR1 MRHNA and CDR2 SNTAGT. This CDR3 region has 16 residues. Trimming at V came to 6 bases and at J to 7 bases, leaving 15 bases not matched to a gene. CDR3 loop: CASSRLLAGEFREQYF. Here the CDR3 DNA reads TGTGCCAGCAGCCGATTGCTAGCGGGAGAGTTTAGGGAGCAGTACTTC.

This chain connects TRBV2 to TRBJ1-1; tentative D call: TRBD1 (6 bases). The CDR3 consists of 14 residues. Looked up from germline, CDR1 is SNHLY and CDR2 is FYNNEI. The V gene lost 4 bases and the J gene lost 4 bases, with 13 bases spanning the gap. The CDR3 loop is CASSVDRLSTEAFF. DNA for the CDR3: TGTGCCAGCAGTGTGGACAGACTTTCCACTGAAGCTTTCTTT. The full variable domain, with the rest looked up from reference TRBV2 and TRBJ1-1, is EPEVTQTPSHQVTQMGQEVILRCVPISNHLYFYWYRQILGQKVEFLVSFYNNEISEKSEIFDDQFSVERPDGSNFTLKIRSTKLEDSAMYFCASSVDRLSTEAFFGQGTRLTVV.

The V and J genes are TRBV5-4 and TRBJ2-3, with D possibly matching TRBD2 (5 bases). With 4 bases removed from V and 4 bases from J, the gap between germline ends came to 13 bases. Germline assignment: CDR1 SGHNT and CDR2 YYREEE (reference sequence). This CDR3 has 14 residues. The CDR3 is CASSVGGGSDTQYF. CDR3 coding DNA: TGTGCCAGCAGCGTCGGAGGTGGGTCAGATACGCAGTATTTT.

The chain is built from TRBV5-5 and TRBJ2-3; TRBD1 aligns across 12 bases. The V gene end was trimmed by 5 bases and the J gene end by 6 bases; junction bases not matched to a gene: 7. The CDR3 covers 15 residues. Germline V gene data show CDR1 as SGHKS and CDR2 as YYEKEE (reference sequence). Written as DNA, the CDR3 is TGTGCCAGCAGGGCCGGGACAGGGGGCTTGGATACGCAGTATTTT. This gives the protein CASRAGTGGLDTQYF. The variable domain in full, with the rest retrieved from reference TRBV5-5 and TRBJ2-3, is DAGVTQSPTHLIKTRGQQVTLRCSPISGHKSVSWYQQVLGQGPQFIFQYYEKEERGRGNFPDRFSARQFPNYSSELNVNALLLGDSALYLCASRAGTGGLDTQYFGPGTRLTVL.

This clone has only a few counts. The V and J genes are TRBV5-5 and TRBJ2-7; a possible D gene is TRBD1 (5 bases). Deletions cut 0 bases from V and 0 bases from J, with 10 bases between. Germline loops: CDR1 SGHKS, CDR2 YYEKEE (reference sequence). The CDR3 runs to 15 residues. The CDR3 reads CASSLAQTASYEQYF. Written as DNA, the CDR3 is TGTGCCAGCAGCTTGGCCCAGACAGCCTCCTACGAGCAGTACTTC.

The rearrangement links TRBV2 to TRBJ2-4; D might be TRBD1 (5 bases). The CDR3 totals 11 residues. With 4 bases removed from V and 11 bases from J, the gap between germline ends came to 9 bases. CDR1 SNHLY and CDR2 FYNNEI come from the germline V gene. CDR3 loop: CASSGTSLQYF. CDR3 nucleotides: TGTGCCAGCAGTGGGACATCCCTTCAGTACTTC.

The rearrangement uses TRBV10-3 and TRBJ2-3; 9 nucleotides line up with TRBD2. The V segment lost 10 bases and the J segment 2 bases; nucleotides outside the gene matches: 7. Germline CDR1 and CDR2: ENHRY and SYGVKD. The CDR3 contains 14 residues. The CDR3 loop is CASLAGRPTDTQYF. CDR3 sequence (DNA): TGTGCCAGCCTAGCGGGGCGCCCCACAGATACGCAGTATTTT.

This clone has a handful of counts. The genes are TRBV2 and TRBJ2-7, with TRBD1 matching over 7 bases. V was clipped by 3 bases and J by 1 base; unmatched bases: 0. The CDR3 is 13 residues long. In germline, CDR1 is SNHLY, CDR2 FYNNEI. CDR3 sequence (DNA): TGTGCCAGCAGTGAGGGACAGTCCTACGAGCAGTACTTC. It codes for CASSEGQSYEQYF. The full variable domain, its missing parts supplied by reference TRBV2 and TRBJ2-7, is EPEVTQTPSHQVTQMGQEVILRCVPISNHLYFYWYRQILGQKVEFLVSFYNNEISEKSEIFDDQFSVERPDGSNFTLKIRSTKLEDSAMYFCASSEGQSYEQYFGPGTRLTVT.

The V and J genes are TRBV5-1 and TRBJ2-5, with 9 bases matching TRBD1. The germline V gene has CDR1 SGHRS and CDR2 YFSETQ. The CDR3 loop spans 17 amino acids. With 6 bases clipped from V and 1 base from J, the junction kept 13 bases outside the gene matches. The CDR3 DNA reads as TGCGCCAGCACTCTCGGGCCGGTGACAGGGGGCCAAGAGACCCAGTACTTC. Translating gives CASTLGPVTGGQETQYF.

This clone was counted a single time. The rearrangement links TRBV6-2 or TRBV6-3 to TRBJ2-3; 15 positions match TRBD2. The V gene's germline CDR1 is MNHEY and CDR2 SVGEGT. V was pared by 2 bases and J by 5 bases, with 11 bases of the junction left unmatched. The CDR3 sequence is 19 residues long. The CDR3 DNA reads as TGTGCCAGCAGTTACCCGGGACTAGCGGGGGGACCCCGTGGAGATACGCAGTATTTT. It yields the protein CASSYPGLAGGPRGDTQYF.

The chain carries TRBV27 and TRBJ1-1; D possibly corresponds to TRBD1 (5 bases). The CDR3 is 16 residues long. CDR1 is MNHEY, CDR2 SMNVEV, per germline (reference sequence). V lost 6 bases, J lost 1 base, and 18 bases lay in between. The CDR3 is CASRGLIGRENTEAFF. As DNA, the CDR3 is TGTGCCAGCAGGGGTTTAATTGGCAGGGAGAACACTGAAGCTTTCTTT.

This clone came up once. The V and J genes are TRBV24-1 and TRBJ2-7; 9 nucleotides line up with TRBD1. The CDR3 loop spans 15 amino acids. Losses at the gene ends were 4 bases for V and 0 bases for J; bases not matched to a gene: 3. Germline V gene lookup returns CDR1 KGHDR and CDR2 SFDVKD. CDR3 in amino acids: CATSDRDRDSYEQYF. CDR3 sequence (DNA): TGTGCCACCAGTGACCGGGACAGGGACTCCTACGAGCAGTACTTC.

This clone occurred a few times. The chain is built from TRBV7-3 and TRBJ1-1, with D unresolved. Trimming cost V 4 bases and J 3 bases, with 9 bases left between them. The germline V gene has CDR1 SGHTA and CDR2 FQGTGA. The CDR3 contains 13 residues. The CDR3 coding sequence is TGTGCCAGCAGCTGGTCAGCGGACACTGAAGCTTTCTTT. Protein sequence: CASSWSADTEAFF.

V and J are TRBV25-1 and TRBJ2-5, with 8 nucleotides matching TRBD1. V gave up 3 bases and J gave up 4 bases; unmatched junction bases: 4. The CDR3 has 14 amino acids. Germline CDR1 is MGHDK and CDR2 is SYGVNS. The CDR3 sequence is CASSDQGARETQYF. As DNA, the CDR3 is TGTGCCAGCAGTGATCAGGGGGCAAGAGAGACCCAGTACTTC.

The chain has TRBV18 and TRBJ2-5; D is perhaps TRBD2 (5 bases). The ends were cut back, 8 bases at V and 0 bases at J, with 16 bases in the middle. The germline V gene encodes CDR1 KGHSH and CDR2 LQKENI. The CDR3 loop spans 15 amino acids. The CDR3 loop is CASHPYFGNQETQYF. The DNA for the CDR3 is TGTGCCAGCCATCCCTATTTCGGGAACCAAGAGACCCAGTACTTC.

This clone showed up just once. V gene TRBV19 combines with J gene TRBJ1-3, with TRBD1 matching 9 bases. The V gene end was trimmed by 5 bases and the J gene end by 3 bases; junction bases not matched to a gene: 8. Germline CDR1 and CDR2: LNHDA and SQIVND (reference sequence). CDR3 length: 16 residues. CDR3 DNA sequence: TGTGCCAGTAGTGGAGCACAGGGGGCGCGTGGAAACACCATATATTTT. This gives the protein CASSGAQGARGNTIYF. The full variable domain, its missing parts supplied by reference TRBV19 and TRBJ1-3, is DGGITQSPKYLFRKEGQNVTLSCEQNLNHDAMYWYRQDPGQGLRLIYYSQIVNDFQKGDIAEGYSVSREKKESFPLTVTSAQKNPTAFYLCASSGAQGARGNTIYFGEGSWLTVV.

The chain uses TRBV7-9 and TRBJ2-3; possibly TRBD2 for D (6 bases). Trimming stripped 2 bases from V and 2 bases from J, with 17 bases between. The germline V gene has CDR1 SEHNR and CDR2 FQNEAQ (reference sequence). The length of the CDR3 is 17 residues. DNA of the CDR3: TGTGCCAGCAGCTTACGGGGCGGGGACGCCTACACAGATACGCAGTATTTT. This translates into CASSLRGGDAYTDTQYF.

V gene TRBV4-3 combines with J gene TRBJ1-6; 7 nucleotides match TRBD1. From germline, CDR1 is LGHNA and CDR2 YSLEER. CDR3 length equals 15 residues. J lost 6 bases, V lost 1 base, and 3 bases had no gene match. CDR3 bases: TGCGCCAGCAGCCAAGTTTCAGGGGGTAATTCACCCCTCCACTTT. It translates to CASSQVSGGNSPLHF.

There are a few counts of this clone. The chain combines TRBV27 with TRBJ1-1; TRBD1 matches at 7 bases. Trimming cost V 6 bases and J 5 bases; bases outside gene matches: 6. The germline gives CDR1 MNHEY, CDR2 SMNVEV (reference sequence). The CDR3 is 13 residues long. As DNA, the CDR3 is TGTGCCAGCAGCCGCGGGACAGCAACTGAAGCTTTCTTT. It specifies CASSRGTATEAFF.

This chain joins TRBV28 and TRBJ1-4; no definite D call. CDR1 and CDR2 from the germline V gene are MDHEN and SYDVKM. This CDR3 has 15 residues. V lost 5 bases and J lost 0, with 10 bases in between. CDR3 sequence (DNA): TGTGCCAGCAGTCTAGCGGGAACAACTAATGAAAAACTGTTTTTT. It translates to CASSLAGTTNEKLFF.

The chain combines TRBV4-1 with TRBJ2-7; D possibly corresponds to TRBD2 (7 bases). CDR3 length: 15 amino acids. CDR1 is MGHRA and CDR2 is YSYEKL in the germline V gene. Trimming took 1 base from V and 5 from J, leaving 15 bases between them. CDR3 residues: CASSQVGGGRDEQYF. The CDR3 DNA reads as TGCGCCAGCAGCCAAGTTGGCGGGGGCCGAGACGAGCAGTACTTC.